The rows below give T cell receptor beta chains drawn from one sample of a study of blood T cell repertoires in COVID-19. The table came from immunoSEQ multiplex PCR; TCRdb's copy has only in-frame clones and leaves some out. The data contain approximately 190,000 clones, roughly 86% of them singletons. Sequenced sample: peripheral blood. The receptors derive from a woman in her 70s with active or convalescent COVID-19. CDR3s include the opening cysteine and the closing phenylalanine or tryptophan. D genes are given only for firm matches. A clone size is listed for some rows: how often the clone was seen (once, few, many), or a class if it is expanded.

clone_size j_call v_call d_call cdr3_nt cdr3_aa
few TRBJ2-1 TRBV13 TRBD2 TGTGCCAGCAGCTTGACAGGGAAGCTACTAGCGGGAGTTGTCTCGGATGAGCAGTTCTTC CASSLTGKLLAGVVSDEQFF
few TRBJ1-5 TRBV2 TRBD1 TGTGCCAGCAGTGAGGGGACAGTGCTCACTAGCAATCAGCCCCAGCATTTT CASSEGTVLTSNQPQHF
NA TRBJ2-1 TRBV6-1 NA TGTGCCAGCAGTGAACTAGATCAAGGTTACAATGAGCAGTTCTTC CASSELDQGYNEQFF
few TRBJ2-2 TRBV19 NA TGTGCCAGTAGTATCCCCAGGGTGGGCACCGGGGAGCTGTTTTTT CASSIPRVGTGELFF
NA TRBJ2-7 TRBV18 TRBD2 TGTGCCAGCTCACAAACGACTAGCGGTCCGGCCGAGCAGTACTTC CASSQTTSGPAEQYF
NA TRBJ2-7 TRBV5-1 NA TGCGCCAGCAGCTTGACAGGCCGGCACAGCTCCTACGAGCAGTACTTC CASSLTGRHSSYEQYF
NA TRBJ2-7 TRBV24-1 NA TGTGCCACCAGTCAGGGGGCTAGCGGATACGAGCAGTACTTC CATSQGASGYEQYF
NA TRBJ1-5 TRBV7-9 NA TGTGCCAGCAGCTTAGTGGCAGGAAGCAATCAGCCCCAGCATTTT CASSLVAGSNQPQHF
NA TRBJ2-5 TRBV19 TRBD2 TGTGCCAGTAGTAAAACAGGGTACCCGGGAGGGTACCAAGAGACCCAGTACTTC CASSKTGYPGGYQETQYF
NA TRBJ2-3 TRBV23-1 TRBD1 TGCGCCAGCAGCCCATGGACAGGGACAGATACGCAGTATTTT CASSPWTGTDTQYF
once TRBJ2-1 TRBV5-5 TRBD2 TGTGCCAGCAGCTTGGGTCAGATAGCGGGAGCGTACAATGAGCAGTTCTTC CASSLGQIAGAYNEQFF
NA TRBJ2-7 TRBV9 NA TGTGCCAGCAGCGTGGACATAACCTACGAGCAGTACTTC CASSVDITYEQYF
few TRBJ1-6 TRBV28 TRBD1 TGTGCCAGCAGTTCCGGGACAGGGCGACATTCACCCCTCCACTTT CASSSGTGRHSPLHF
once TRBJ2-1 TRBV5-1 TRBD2 TGCGCCAGCAGCTTGACTAGCGGGAGGCCCTACAATGAGCAGTTCTTC CASSLTSGRPYNEQFF
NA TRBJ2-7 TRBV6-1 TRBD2 TGTGCCAGCAGTGAAGCGGGGGGAGGGACCTACGAGCAGTACTTC CASSEAGGGTYEQYF
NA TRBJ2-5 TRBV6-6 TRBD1 TGTGCCAGCAGGCTACCGGGACAGCAAGAGACCCAGTACTTC CASRLPGQQETQYF
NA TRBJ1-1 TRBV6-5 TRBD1 TGTGCCAGCAGTTACGGACAGGGTGGCACTGAAGCTTTCTTT CASSYGQGGTEAFF
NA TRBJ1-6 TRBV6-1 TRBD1 TGTGCCAGCAGTGAACAGGGGGTCGGTAATTCACCCCTCCACTTT CASSEQGVGNSPLHF
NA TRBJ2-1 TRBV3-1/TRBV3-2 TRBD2 TGTGCCACCGGACTAGCGGGCTCAACGCGCTACAATGAGCAGTTCTTC CATGLAGSTRYNEQFF
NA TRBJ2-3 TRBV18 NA TGTGCCAGCTCACCACCCGCCGGGGGCACAGATACGCAGTATTTT CASSPPAGGTDTQYF
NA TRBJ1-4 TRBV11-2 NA TGTGCCAGCAGCTTAAACAGGGCAACTAATGAAAAACTGTTTTTT CASSLNRATNEKLFF
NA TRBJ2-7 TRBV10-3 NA TGTGCCATCAGGGACAGTCAACCCTACGAGCAGTACTTC CAIRDSQPYEQYF
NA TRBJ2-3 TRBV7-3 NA TGTGCCAGCAGCTTAAGTGGGGCGGGGACAGATACGCAGTATTTT CASSLSGAGTDTQYF
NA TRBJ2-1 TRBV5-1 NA TGCGCCAGCAGCTATGGGACTGGAGGAAATGAGCAGTTCTTC CASSYGTGGNEQFF
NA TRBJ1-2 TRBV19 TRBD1 TGTGCCAGTAGTGCCGACCGGGACAGGGGACTCTTTGGCTACACCTTC CASSADRDRGLFGYTF
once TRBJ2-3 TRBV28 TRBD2 TGTGCCACCGTTAGCGGGAGCTCGGTGAATACGCAGTATTTT CATVSGSSVNTQYF
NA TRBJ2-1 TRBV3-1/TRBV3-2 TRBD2 TGTGCCAGCAGCCAAACGGGAGGGGGCTCCTACAATGAGCAGTTCTTC CASSQTGGGSYNEQFF
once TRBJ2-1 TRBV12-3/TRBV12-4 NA TGTGCCAGCAGTCAACCAGGAAATGAGCAGTTCTTC CASSQPGNEQFF
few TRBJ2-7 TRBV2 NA TGTGCCAGCAGGAGGGACAACTCCTACGAGCAGTACTTC CASRRDNSYEQYF
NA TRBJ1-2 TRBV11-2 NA TGTGCCAGCAGCTTAGTGTTCAGGGACTATGGCTACACCTTC CASSLVFRDYGYTF
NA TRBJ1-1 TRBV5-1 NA TGCGCCAGCAGCTTGATTTCGGGAGGGATGACTGAAGCTTTCTTT CASSLISGGMTEAFF
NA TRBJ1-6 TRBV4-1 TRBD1 TGCGCCAGCAGCAATTGGCGACAGGGGGCTCCCCTCCACTTT CASSNWRQGAPLHF
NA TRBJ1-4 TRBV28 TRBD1 TGTGCCAGCAATAGACAGGGATATGAAAAACTGTTTTTT CASNRQGYEKLFF
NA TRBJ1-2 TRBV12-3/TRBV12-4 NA TGTGCCAGCAGCCCCATCCAGGGCGGAGGCTACACCTTC CASSPIQGGGYTF
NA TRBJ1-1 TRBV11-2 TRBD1 TGTGCCAGCAGCTCAATCAACGGACAGGGGGTCCGGAGCACTGAAGCTTTCTTT CASSSINGQGVRSTEAFF
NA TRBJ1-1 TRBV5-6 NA TGTGCCAGCAGCTTAGGGGGAAGAGGCACTGAAGCTTTCTTT CASSLGGRGTEAFF
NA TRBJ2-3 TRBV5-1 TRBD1 TGCGCCAGCAGCCCCCTCCCGGGACAGGGGACAGATACGCAGTATTTT CASSPLPGQGTDTQYF
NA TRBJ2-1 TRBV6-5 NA TGTGCCAGCGGCAGGGGAGTAGGTGAGCAGTTCTTC CASGRGVGEQFF